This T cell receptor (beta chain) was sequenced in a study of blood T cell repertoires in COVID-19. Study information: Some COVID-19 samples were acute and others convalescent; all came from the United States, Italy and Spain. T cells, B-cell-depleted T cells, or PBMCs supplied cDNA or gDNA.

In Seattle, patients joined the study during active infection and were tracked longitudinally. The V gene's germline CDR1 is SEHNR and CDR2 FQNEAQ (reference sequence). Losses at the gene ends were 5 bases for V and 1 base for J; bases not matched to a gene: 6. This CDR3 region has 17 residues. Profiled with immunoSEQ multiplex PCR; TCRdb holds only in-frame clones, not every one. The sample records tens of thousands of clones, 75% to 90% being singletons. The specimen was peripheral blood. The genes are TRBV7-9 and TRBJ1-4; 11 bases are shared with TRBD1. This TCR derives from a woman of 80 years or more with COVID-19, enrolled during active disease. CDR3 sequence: CASSPGQGARTNEKLFF. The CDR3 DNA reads TGTGCCAGCAGCCCCGGACAGGGGGCGAGAACTAATGAAAAACTGTTTTTT.